A selection of T cell receptor beta chains follows, all from one sample in a study of T cell responses to AZD1222 COVID-19 vaccine. Method: immunoSEQ multiplex PCR; TCRdb's copy keeps in-frame clones and lacks some. Of about 200,000 clones in the sample, 80% to 95% were seen once. Sample: peripheral blood, taken 28 days after the second AZD1222 dose. The receptors come from an adult who received the AZD1222 COVID-19 vaccine. Each CDR3 is given without its conserved first and last residue. For some rows the clone size is stated as once, few or many, or as a class when expanded; others skip it.

v_gene | abundance | CDR3aa
TRBV7-3 | - | ASSPSGGSSYEQY
TRBV11-3 | once | ASSQGTGYNYGYT
TRBV4-1 | few | ASSSQGGNQPQH
TRBV11-3 | - | ASTQRENTEAF
TRBV28 | - | ASSLVVSPKGYT
TRBV19 | - | ASSIEYSKVYT
TRBV7-9 | once | ASSFLTLKGADYGYT
TRBV11-2 | - | ASSSPGLLYNEQF
TRBV5-5 | - | ASRFLPSSYEQY
TRBV6-2/TRBV6-3 | - | ASSASGANVLT
TRBV11-3 | - | ASGTGSSYTEAF
TRBV2 | - | ASRDGTGGGYT
TRBV11-2 | - | ASSLVTGGSEAF
TRBV15 | - | ATSSGHLGIPGANVLT
TRBV20-1 | once | SARGADEAF
TRBV11-3 | - | ASSFDTSYAGEAF
TRBV5-1 | - | ASSQGGYIEQY
TRBV27 | - | ASRGTGPHGYT
TRBV18 | - | ASSPSEGSGNQPQH
TRBV2 | - | ASSPPGLAGHEQY
TRBV12-5 | - | ASSASGTDTQY
TRBV7-9 | - | ASSYMGIGDRPNYGYT
TRBV6-5 | - | ASLTPGGKTEAF
TRBV9 | - | ASSEHRATEAF
TRBV5-4 | - | ASSSGQQETQY
TRBV28 | - | ASSLSRLNNSPLH
TRBV27 | once | ASSFRPANYGYT
TRBV6-2/TRBV6-3 | - | ASSWARSPPYNEQF